Listed here are 20 T cell receptor beta chains from one sample, sequenced in a study of T cell responses to AZD1222 COVID-19 vaccine. Produced via immunoSEQ multiplex PCR; TCRdb's table is partial and in-frame only. In the table there are around 160,000 clones, more than 75% of which are singletons. Source: peripheral blood, taken on day 0 of MenACWY control vaccination. These receptor sequences come from an adult in good health.

The CDR3 protein is CASSAPGGRETQYF. CDR3 bases: TGTGCCAGTAGTGCCCCGGGGGGGCGTGAGACCCAGTACTTC. This chain joins TRBV19 and TRBJ2-5, with 8 bases lining up with TRBD2. The CDR3 is made up of 14 amino acids. The V gene's germline CDR1 is LNHDA and CDR2 SQIVND (reference sequence). The V segment lost 5 bases and the J segment 5 bases; nucleotides outside the gene matches: 7.

The chain links TRBV6-5 to TRBJ1-5, with TRBD1 matching 8 bases. The CDR3 runs 14 residues. Germline V lookup: CDR1 MNHEY, CDR2 SVGAGI. Trimming cost V 6 bases and J 6 bases; bases outside gene matches: 7. The chain's CDR3 is CASRRTGIGQPQHF. The CDR3 DNA reads TGTGCCAGCAGGAGGACAGGGATCGGTCAGCCCCAGCATTTT.

The V call is TRBV2, the J call TRBJ1-4; D perhaps matches TRBD1 (5 bases). Trimming took 7 bases from V and 4 from J, leaving 16 bases between them. CDR1 is SNHLY and CDR2 is FYNNEI in the germline V gene. The CDR3 is made up of 15 amino acids. CDR3 bases: TGTGCCAGCACCCCAGTCCGGGGCCGTAATGAAAAACTGTTTTTT. Its translation is CASTPVRGRNEKLFF. Complete variable domain (other parts from reference TRBV2 and TRBJ1-4): EPEVTQTPSHQVTQMGQEVILRCVPISNHLYFYWYRQILGQKVEFLVSFYNNEISEKSEIFDDQFSVERPDGSNFTLKIRSTKLEDSAMYFCASTPVRGRNEKLFFGSGTQLSVL.

The gene calls are TRBV29-1 and TRBJ1-3; D remains ambiguous. Trimming removed 4 bases from V and 6 bases from J, with 10 bases in between. Per the germline V gene, CDR1 is SQVTM and CDR2 is ANQGSEA. The CDR3 length is 12 residues. The CDR3 loop is CSVARGVNTIYF. The CDR3 coding sequence is TGCAGCGTTGCTAGAGGAGTAAACACCATATATTTT.

V is TRBV27 and J is TRBJ2-4; D may be TRBD1 or TRBD2 (5 bases each). Germline V gene sequence: CDR1 MNHEY, CDR2 SMNVEV (reference sequence). Trimming pared 4 bases from V and 0 bases from J, leaving 10 bases between. The CDR3 totals 15 residues. CDR3 residues: CASSSWGLAKNIQYF. CDR3 DNA: TGTGCCAGCAGTTCTTGGGGGTTAGCCAAAAACATTCAGTACTTC.

In its sample, this clone was seen once. V usage is TRBV19 and J usage is TRBJ1-5; D call uncertain. CDR1 is LNHDA, CDR2 SQIVND, per germline (reference sequence). Trimming left V 2 bases short and J 7 bases short, with 18 bases between. CDR3 size: 16 residues. The CDR3: CASSIQQEWVKQPQHF. CDR3 in DNA: TGTGCCAGTAGTATACAGCAGGAATGGGTAAAGCAGCCCCAGCATTTT.

The J gene is TRBJ2-2, the V gene TRBV5-1; TRBD1 might be the D (6 bases). This CDR3 contains 17 residues. Trimming cost V 4 bases and J 2 bases, with 18 bases left between them. Germline loops: CDR1 SGHRS, CDR2 YFSETQ. CDR3 bases: TGCGCCAGCAGCCGATTAGAGACAGGAGCTAACACCGGGGAGCTGTTTTTT. Protein sequence: CASSRLETGANTGELFF.

This chain joins TRBV5-6 and TRBJ2-5; D may be TRBD2 (6 bases). The CDR3 has 15 residues. CDR1 SGHDT and CDR2 YYEEEE come from the germline V gene. Trimming cost V 4 bases and J 7 bases, with 20 bases left between them. CDR3 bases: TGTGCCAGCAGCGGGAGGCCGACCACCGCGGGGACCCAGTACTTC. Translating it yields CASSGRPTTAGTQYF.

The chain couples TRBV28 to TRBJ1-2; no definite D call. Germline V gives CDR1 MDHEN, CDR2 SYDVKM. The CDR3 is made up of 13 amino acids. The ends were cut back, 4 bases at V and 7 bases at J, with 13 bases in the middle. CDR3 nucleotides: TGTGCCAGCAGTTCGAGCGGGTGGGTTGGCTACACCTTC. It encodes CASSSSGWVGYTF.

The V call is TRBV4-1, the J call TRBJ1-1; no clear D. CDR1 is MGHRA and CDR2 is YSYEKL in the germline V gene. CDR3 length: 13 residues. V lost 1 base to trimming and J lost 8 bases, with 11 bases between them. The CDR3 spells CASSQGVLSEAFF. The CDR3 coding sequence is TGCGCCAGCAGCCAAGGCGTTCTTTCGGAAGCTTTCTTT.

This clone was detected only a few times. The CDR3 spells CASSWDRNRSAGGNTIYF. CDR3 coding DNA: TGCGCCAGCAGCTGGGACCGAAACAGGTCGGCTGGTGGAAACACCATATATTTT. This chain uses TRBV5-1 with TRBJ1-3; D possibly corresponds to TRBD1 (5 bases). The V end was cut by 3 bases, the J end by 3 bases, with 22 bases between. Germline CDR1 and CDR2: SGHRS and YFSETQ. This CDR3 contains 18 residues.

The table lists this clone with a few counts. V gene TRBV6-5 combines with J gene TRBJ2-2; tentatively, D is TRBD1 or TRBD2 (6 bases each). Germline V gene data show CDR1 as MNHEY and CDR2 as SVGAGI. The V and J ends lost 9 bases and 2 bases respectively, with 16 bases between them. The length of the CDR3 is 15 residues. The CDR3 region is CASTWGAVNTGELFF. In DNA form, the CDR3 reads TGTGCCAGTACTTGGGGGGCGGTCAACACCGGGGAGCTGTTTTTT.

The rearrangement links TRBV5-1 to TRBJ1-2; D perhaps matches TRBD1 (5 bases). The CDR3 length is 14 residues. V shed 5 bases and J shed 4 bases, with 15 bases lying between them. Germline V CDR1 and CDR2: SGHRS, YFSETQ. For the CDR3, the DNA is TGCGCCAGCAGAGAACTTGGAGGGGCCTATGGCTACACCTTC. Translating it yields CASRELGGAYGYTF.

The chain recombines TRBV11-2 with TRBJ1-5; D uncertain. The CDR3 spans 15 residues. Germline CDR1 and CDR2: SGHAT and FQNNGV. V was pared by 5 bases and J by 1 base, with 12 bases between. The CDR3 is CASSLDPGSNQPQHF. CDR3 nucleotide sequence: TGTGCCAGCAGCCTGGACCCTGGGAGCAATCAGCCCCAGCATTTT.

This clone has a handful of counts. Here the CDR3 reads CASSDPRAGVQPQHF. In DNA form, the CDR3 reads TGTGCCAGTAGTGACCCTAGGGCAGGGGTCCAGCCCCAGCATTTT. The rearrangement uses TRBV19 and TRBJ1-5; maybe TRBD1 (6 bases). The V end lost 5 bases, the J end lost 7 bases, and 18 bases lay between the germline ends. The CDR3 contains 15 residues. Per germline, CDR1 LNHDA and CDR2 SQIVND (reference sequence). Using reference TRBV19 and TRBJ1-5 for the parts outside the CDR3, the full variable domain is DGGITQSPKYLFRKEGQNVTLSCEQNLNHDAMYWYRQDPGQGLRLIYYSQIVNDFQKGDIAEGYSVSREKKESFPLTVTSAQKNPTAFYLCASSDPRAGVQPQHFGDGTRLSIL.

The V and J genes are TRBV10-3 and TRBJ2-3; D is unresolved. This CDR3 comprises 14 residues. Per the germline V gene, CDR1 is ENHRY and CDR2 is SYGVKD. The V end lost 4 bases, the J end lost 3 bases, and 11 bases lay between the germline ends. The CDR3 loop is CAISVWKGTDTQYF. Here the CDR3 DNA reads TGTGCCATCAGTGTTTGGAAGGGAACAGATACGCAGTATTTT.

The chain employs TRBV5-4 and TRBJ1-2; D is perhaps TRBD1 (6 bases). The CDR3 is made up of 15 amino acids. CDR1 SGHNT and CDR2 YYREEE come from the germline V gene (reference sequence). V lost 6 bases and J lost 7, with 22 bases in between. The CDR3 DNA follows: TGTGCCAGCACCCTGGGGGAGCAGGGGTCGCGTGGCTACACCTTC. This codes for CASTLGEQGSRGYTF.

The chain uses TRBV27 and TRBJ1-5; a weak D match, TRBD1 (5 bases). Germline V gene sequence: CDR1 MNHEY, CDR2 SMNVEV (reference sequence). This CDR3 is built from 15 residues. Trimming took off 4 bases at V and 2 bases at J, with 12 bases between the two ends. In nucleotides, the CDR3 is TGTGCCAGCAGTTGGCAGGGAGATGGCAATCAGCCCCAGCATTTT. This gives the protein CASSWQGDGNQPQHF.

This chain links TRBV4-2 with TRBJ2-7; 10 bases agree with TRBD2. The junction had 1 base not matched to a gene; V was cut back by 0 bases and J by 2 bases. Germline V gene lookup returns CDR1 LGHNA and CDR2 YNFKEQ. This CDR3 has 15 amino acids. For the CDR3, the DNA is TGTGCCAGCAGCCAAGATAGCGGGGGGACCTACGAGCAGTACTTC. Its translation is CASSQDSGGTYEQYF.

This chain connects TRBV19 to TRBJ2-2, with a tentative D call TRBD1 (6 bases). CDR3 length equals 13 residues. Germline values: CDR1 LNHDA, CDR2 SQIVND (reference sequence). V lost 7 bases and J 3 bases, leaving 9 bases between the germline ends. The CDR3 region has the DNA TGTGCCAGTACCCGGACAGACACCGGGGAGCTGTTTTTT. As protein: CASTRTDTGELFF.